The next 7 T cell receptor beta chains were all read from a single sample in a study of CDR3 diversity in severe acne. TCRdb passed the PCR reads through MiXCR, listing each CDR3 protein once. The data hold more than 85,000 distinct CDR3 sequences, with roughly 51% observed a single time. Sequenced sample: blood. The origin of the receptors is a male donor with acne.

This clonotype qualifies as medium-sized. This chain connects TRBV24-1 to TRBJ2-5, with D unresolved. V was cut by 4 bases and J by 4 bases, with 6 bases left in between. The CDR3 extends over 12 amino acids. Germline CDR1 and CDR2: KGHDR and SFDVKD. CDR3 protein: CATSEESETQYF. CDR3 nucleotides: TGTGCCACCAGTGAGGAATCAGAGACCCAGTACTTC.

The chain uses TRBV20-1 and TRBJ1-2; the D is unclear. The germline V gene encodes CDR1 DFQATT and CDR2 SNEGSKA (reference sequence). Trimming removed 0 bases from V and 8 bases from J, with 10 bases in between. CDR3 length: 12 amino acids. The CDR3 here is CSARDLRTGYTF. The CDR3 bases are TGCAGTGCTAGAGACCTCAGGACGGGCTACACCTTC.

The V and J genes are TRBV25-1 and TRBJ1-6; 8 bases are a match to TRBD1. Germline trimming cut 4 bases from V and 11 bases from J; bases unmatched to any gene: 13. CDR3 length: 16 amino acids. Germline V lookup: CDR1 MGHDK, CDR2 SYGVNS. DNA for the CDR3: TGTGCCAGCAGTGCCGGGTTGACAGGGGTCGGGGCACCCCTCCACTTT. It is translated as CASSAGLTGVGAPLHF.

This clonotype was seen many times. The chain couples TRBV24-1 to TRBJ2-2; 8 bases are a match to TRBD1. The CDR3 is 17 amino acids. The J segment lost 0 bases and the V segment lost 1 base, leaving 3 bases of the junction unmatched. Germline assignment: CDR1 KGHDR and CDR2 SFDVKD. The CDR3 DNA reads as TGTGCCACCAGTGATTTACAGGGGGGCCCGAACACCGGGGAGCTGTTTTTT. It codes for CATSDLQGGPNTGELFF.

The V call is TRBV4-3, the J call TRBJ1-5; D not certain. The V end lost 3 bases, the J end lost 0 bases, and 12 bases lay between the germline ends. The CDR3 spans 16 residues. Germline V gene data show CDR1 as LGHNA and CDR2 as YSLEER. The CDR3 nucleotides are TGCGCCAGCAGCCAGTACTTCCGGGGTAGCAATCAGCCCCAGCATTTT. It yields the protein CASSQYFRGSNQPQHF.

Note on this clonotype: Germline and junction disagree at one end, which may indicate a read error. V usage is TRBV10-2 and J usage is TRBJ2-3; the D is unclear. Germline V CDR1 and CDR2: WSHSY, SAAADI. This CDR3 contains 13 residues. This CDR3 reads CASSERDADTQYF. The CDR3 region has the DNA TGTGCCAGCAGTGAGCGCGACGCGGATACGCAGTATTTT.

The chain links TRBV10-3 to TRBJ2-2; D remains ambiguous. The CDR3 is 11 amino acids. From germline, CDR1 is ENHRY and CDR2 SYGVKD. V dropped 7 bases and J dropped 6 bases, with 6 bases sitting between them. CDR3 region: CAIKVAGELFF. The CDR3 DNA reads as TGTGCCATCAAGGTGGCCGGGGAGCTGTTTTTT.